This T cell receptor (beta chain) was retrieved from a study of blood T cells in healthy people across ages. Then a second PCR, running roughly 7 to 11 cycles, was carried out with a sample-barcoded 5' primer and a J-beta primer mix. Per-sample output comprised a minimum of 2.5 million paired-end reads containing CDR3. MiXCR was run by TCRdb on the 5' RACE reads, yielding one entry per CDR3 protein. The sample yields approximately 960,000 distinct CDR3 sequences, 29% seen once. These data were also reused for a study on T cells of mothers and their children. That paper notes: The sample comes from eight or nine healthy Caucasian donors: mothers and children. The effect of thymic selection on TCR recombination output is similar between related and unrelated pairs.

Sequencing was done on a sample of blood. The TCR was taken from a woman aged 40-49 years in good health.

Here the CDR3 reads CSVEQGAGGYTF. DNA for the CDR3: TGCAGCGTTGAACAGGGGGCCGGGGGCTACACCTTC. The rearrangement uses TRBV29-1 and TRBJ1-2; 8 nucleotides line up with TRBD1. V dropped 2 bases and J dropped 8; count of bases not matched to a gene: 4. The CDR3 totals 12 residues. Germline V gene lookup returns CDR1 SQVTM and CDR2 ANQGSEA.